Presented here are 18 T cell receptor beta chains from one specimen sequenced in a study of regulatory T cells in long-lasting Graves disease. Indicated time point: newly diagnosed GD, antithyroid drugs for less than 3 months. RNA extracted from PBMCs served as the sequencing template. Investigators prepared the TCR beta libraries by applying iRepertoire HTBI primers and Arm-PCR of CDR3 regions. TCRdb recomputed calls from the multiplex PCR reads with MiXCR, one row per CDR3 protein. The sample has under 300,000 distinct CDR3 sequences, about 19% seen once; the top ten hold over 11%. Specimen: peripheral blood mononuclear cells (PBMCs), collected at new diagnosis, from a patient treated with antithyroid drugs. These receptors all come from a female donor with Graves disease.

As for this clonotype: A much more abundant neighbour one base away suggests this may be a read error. The rearrangement uses TRBV14 and TRBJ2-5; 9 nucleotides agree with TRBD2. J gave up 5 bases and V 4 bases, and 8 bases lay outside the gene matches. Germline V CDR1 and CDR2: SGHDN, FVKESK. This CDR3 spans 15 amino acids. CDR3 region: CASSPLGTSLETQYF. CDR3 in DNA: TGTGCCAGCAGCCCTCTCGGGACTAGCTTGGAGACCCAGTACTTC.

The chain combines TRBV20-1 with TRBJ2-3, with D possibly matching TRBD1 (6 bases). The length of the CDR3 is 16 residues. Per the germline V gene, CDR1 is DFQATT and CDR2 is SNEGSKA (reference sequence). Trimming took 4 bases from V and 5 from J, leaving 22 bases between them. The CDR3 bases are TGCAGTGCTATTAACGTCAGGGGCTGGTATGGAGATACGCAGTATTTT. Amino acid sequence: CSAINVRGWYGDTQYF.

This clonotype was seen a handful of times. The V gene is TRBV6-9, the J gene TRBJ2-1, with D possibly matching TRBD2 (5 bases). The germline gives CDR1 MNHGY, CDR2 SVAAGI. CDR3 length: 14 residues. V lost 3 bases and J 7 bases, leaving 13 bases between the germline ends. DNA of the CDR3: TGTGCCAGCAGTTACCCCGCCCGGGAAAATGAGCAGTTCTTC. It yields the protein CASSYPARENEQFF.

This clonotype was detected ten times or more. The chain joins TRBV28 to TRBJ2-3, with 7 nucleotides matching TRBD2. The CDR3 length is 16 residues. Germline V CDR1 and CDR2: MDHEN, SYDVKM. V lost 6 bases, J lost 0 bases, and 9 bases stayed unmatched. The CDR3: CASSLPLAASTDTQYF. The CDR3 DNA follows: TGTGCCAGCAGCCTTCCTCTAGCGGCTAGCACAGATACGCAGTATTTT.

The chain joins TRBV7-2 to TRBJ1-1; TRBD1 aligns across 7 bases. The CDR3 is 15 amino acids. V lost 1 base to trimming and J lost 0 bases; unmatched junction nucleotides: 2. Germline V CDR1 and CDR2: SGHTA, FQGNSA. As DNA, the CDR3 is TGTGCCAGCAGCTTAGGCGGGACAGTGAACACTGAAGCTTTCTTT. It translates to CASSLGGTVNTEAFF.

This clonotype has only a few counts. The chain uses TRBV11-2 and TRBJ1-2, with 9 positions matching TRBD1. Germline CDR1 reads SGHAT; CDR2 reads FQNNGV. V shed 0 bases and J 6 bases; nucleotides not matched to a gene: 5. The CDR3 is 15 amino acids. CDR3 residues: CASSLEGQGLNGYTF. CDR3 coding DNA: TGTGCCAGCAGCTTAGAGGGACAGGGATTGAATGGCTACACCTTC.

This clonotype was counted at least ten times. V usage is TRBV3-1 and J usage is TRBJ1-1; no definite D call. The V gene lost 0 bases and the J gene lost 0 bases, with 8 bases spanning the gap. There are 15 residues in the CDR3. Germline CDR1 and CDR2: LGHDT and YNNKEL (reference sequence). The CDR3, as DNA: TGTGCCAGCAGCCAAGACCTTGGAATGAACACTGAAGCTTTCTTT. It translates to CASSQDLGMNTEAFF.

The V and J genes are TRBV6-1 and TRBJ1-1, with a weak D call TRBD1 (5 bases). From germline, CDR1 is MNHNS and CDR2 SASEGT. Trimming cost V 9 bases and J 3 bases, with 11 bases left between them. The length of the CDR3 is 12 residues. As DNA, the CDR3 is TGTGCCAGTCGGGGGGAGTACACTGAAGCTTTCTTT. It translates to CASRGEYTEAFF.

The rearrangement links TRBV19 to TRBJ1-2; 12 nucleotides match TRBD1. This CDR3 is 17 amino acids long. From germline, CDR1 is LNHDA and CDR2 SQIVND (reference sequence). J gave up 4 bases and V 3 bases, and 9 bases lay outside the gene matches. CDR3 sequence reads: CASSMGDRGRSTYGYTF. The CDR3 coding sequence is TGTGCCAGTAGTATGGGGGACAGGGGGCGTTCAACCTATGGCTACACCTTC.

The V call is TRBV5-4, the J call TRBJ2-6; TRBD1 is a possible D gene (6 bases). The V gene lost 4 bases and the J gene lost 1 base, with 12 bases spanning the gap. This CDR3 has 16 amino acids. The germline CDR1 and CDR2 sequences are SGHNT and YYREEE (reference sequence). The CDR3: CASSGRGGSGANVLTF. In DNA form, the CDR3 reads TGTGCCAGCAGCGGTAGAGGGGGTTCTGGGGCCAACGTCCTGACTTTC.

In this sample, this clonotype turned up many times. V and J are TRBV24-1 and TRBJ2-1, with D hard to call. This CDR3 has 16 amino acids. The ends were cut back, 3 bases at V and 0 bases at J, with 11 bases in the middle. Per the germline V gene, CDR1 is KGHDR and CDR2 is SFDVKD. The CDR3 nucleotides read TGTGCCACCAGTGATCAAATCCCGAGCTCCTACAATGAGCAGTTCTTC. It encodes CATSDQIPSSYNEQFF.

This clonotype appeared many times. CDR3 sequence (DNA): TGTGCCAGCAGTGCCGGGGACAGGGTGATGAATGAGCAGTTCTTC. Its protein is CASSAGDRVMNEQFF. The chain uses TRBV6-2 or TRBV6-3 and TRBJ2-1; 9 bases line up with TRBD1. Germline-derived CDR1 and CDR2 are MNHEY and SVGEGT. The ends lost 5 bases at V and 7 bases at J; junction bases unmatched: 9. CDR3 length: 15 residues.

The sample holds many counts of this clonotype. The chain couples TRBV11-1 to TRBJ2-1; 13 bases are a match to TRBD2. The germline V gene encodes CDR1 SGHAT and CDR2 FQDESV (reference sequence). This CDR3 is built from 16 residues. The J segment lost 10 bases and the V segment lost 2 bases, leaving 8 bases of the junction unmatched. In DNA, the CDR3 is TGTGCCAGCAGCTTAATAGGGACTAGCGGGACTCGAGAGCAGTTCTTC. It translates to CASSLIGTSGTREQFF. The full variable domain, its missing parts supplied by reference TRBV11-1 and TRBJ2-1, is EAEVAQSPRYKITEKSQAVAFWCDPISGHATLYWYRQILGQGPELLVQFQDESVVDDSQLPKDRFSAERLKGVDSTLKIQPAELGDSAMYLCASSLIGTSGTREQFFGPGTRLTVL.

This clonotype was recorded at least ten times. The chain recombines TRBV29-1 with TRBJ2-7; TRBD1 might be the D (5 bases). This CDR3 contains 11 residues. Trimming stripped 7 bases from V and 3 bases from J, with 10 bases between. CDR1 and CDR2 from the germline V gene are SQVTM and ANQGSEA. This CDR3 is CSGNRGYEQYF. In DNA form, the CDR3 reads TGCAGCGGAAATAGGGGCTACGAGCAGTACTTC.

This chain joins TRBV7-2 and TRBJ2-7; no definite D call. Trimming removed 2 bases at V and 5 bases at J, with 10 bases between. Germline loops: CDR1 SGHTA, CDR2 FQGNSA. The CDR3 is 13 amino acids. This CDR3 reads CASSLNSQNEQYF. For the CDR3, the DNA is TGTGCCAGCAGCTTAAATTCACAGAACGAGCAGTACTTC.

This clonotype was counted at least ten times. The CDR3 region is CAIRATGPGTEAFF. CDR3 bases: TGTGCCATCAGGGCGACAGGGCCCGGCACTGAAGCTTTCTTT. The chain recombines TRBV10-3 with TRBJ1-1, with 7 bases identical to TRBD1. Germline V CDR1 and CDR2: ENHRY, SYGVKD. Unmatched junction bases numbered 8, after V lost 6 bases and J lost 4 bases. There are 14 residues in the CDR3.

This clonotype was detected ten times or more. This chain joins TRBV6-1 and TRBJ2-7; D perhaps matches TRBD1 (5 bases). This CDR3 is built from 15 residues. Germline-derived CDR1 and CDR2 are MNHNS and SASEGT. Trimming took off 6 bases at V and 2 bases at J, with 17 bases between the two ends. CDR3 nucleotides: TGTGCCAGCAGAGAAACAGGCAGGGCGACCTACGAGCAGTACTTC. Translating gives CASRETGRATYEQYF.

Only a few counts were recorded for this clonotype. Just one base apart from a much larger clone, this may be a read error. This rearrangement joins TRBV18 to TRBJ1-2; D is uncertain. The CDR3 totals 13 residues. Germline CDR1 is KGHSH and CDR2 is LQKENI. CDR3 nucleotides: TGTGCCAGCTCACCAACAGATAATGGCGGCTACGCCTTC. As protein: CASSPTDNGGYAF.